What follows is one T cell receptor (beta chain) and its context. TCRdb independently ran MiXCR on the RT-PCR reads; one entry per CDR3 protein. Of hundreds of thousands of distinct CDR3 sequences listed, approximately 12% are singletons. The data are from a study of response to subunit inactivated influenza vaccine. CDR3 length equals 16 residues. The V and J ends lost 5 bases and 5 bases, in that order; junction bases with no gene match: 14. Germline V gene sequence: CDR1 SGHTA, CDR2 FQGTGA. The starting material was PBMCs from blood, obtained on the day of vaccination. The chain employs TRBV7-3 and TRBJ1-1; TRBD1 agrees at 7 bases. This clonotype originated in a man between 50 and 59 years old who received an inactivated influenza vaccine. The CDR3 protein is CASSLLPGQDGTEAFF. CDR3 in DNA: TGTGCCAGCAGCCTACTACCCGGACAGGACGGGACTGAAGCTTTCTTT.